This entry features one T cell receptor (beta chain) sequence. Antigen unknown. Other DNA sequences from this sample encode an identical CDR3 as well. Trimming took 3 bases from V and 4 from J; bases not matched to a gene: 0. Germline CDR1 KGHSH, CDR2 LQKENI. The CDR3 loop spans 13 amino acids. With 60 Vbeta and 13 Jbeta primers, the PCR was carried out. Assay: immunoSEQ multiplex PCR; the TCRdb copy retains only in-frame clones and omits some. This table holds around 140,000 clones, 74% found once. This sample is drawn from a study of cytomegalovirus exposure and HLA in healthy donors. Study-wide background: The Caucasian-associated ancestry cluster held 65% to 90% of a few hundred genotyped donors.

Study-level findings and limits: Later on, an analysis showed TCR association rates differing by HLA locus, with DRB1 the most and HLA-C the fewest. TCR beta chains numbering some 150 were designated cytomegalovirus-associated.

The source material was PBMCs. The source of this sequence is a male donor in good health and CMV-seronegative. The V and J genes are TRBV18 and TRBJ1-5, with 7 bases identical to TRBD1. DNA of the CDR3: TGTGCCAGCTCACCGGGACAGAATCAGCCCCAGCATTTT. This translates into CASSPGQNQPQHF.